This T cell receptor beta chain was documented in a study of sequential checkpoint blockade in melanoma. As for treatment: randomized to nivolumab then ipilimumab (arm A) or the reverse (arm B). Sequencing used immunoSEQ multiplex PCR; TCRdb keeps in-frame clones, though not all of them. The table shows around 9,200 clones, with 20% to 25% occurring only once. Sequences were derived from tumor tissue (inferred from file names), sampled from a patient given nivolumab and ipilimumab in sequence. The TCR originated in a human donor with melanoma.

Here the CDR3 reads CASSPWTGARDSPLHF. CDR3 DNA sequence: TGTGCCAGCTCACCCTGGACAGGGGCACGCGATTCACCCCTCCACTTT. The chain employs TRBV18 and TRBJ1-6; TRBD1 matches 9 bases. CDR1 and CDR2 (germline): KGHSH, LQKENI. The CDR3 length is 16 residues. J was trimmed by 8 bases and V by 3 bases; bases with no gene match: 8.